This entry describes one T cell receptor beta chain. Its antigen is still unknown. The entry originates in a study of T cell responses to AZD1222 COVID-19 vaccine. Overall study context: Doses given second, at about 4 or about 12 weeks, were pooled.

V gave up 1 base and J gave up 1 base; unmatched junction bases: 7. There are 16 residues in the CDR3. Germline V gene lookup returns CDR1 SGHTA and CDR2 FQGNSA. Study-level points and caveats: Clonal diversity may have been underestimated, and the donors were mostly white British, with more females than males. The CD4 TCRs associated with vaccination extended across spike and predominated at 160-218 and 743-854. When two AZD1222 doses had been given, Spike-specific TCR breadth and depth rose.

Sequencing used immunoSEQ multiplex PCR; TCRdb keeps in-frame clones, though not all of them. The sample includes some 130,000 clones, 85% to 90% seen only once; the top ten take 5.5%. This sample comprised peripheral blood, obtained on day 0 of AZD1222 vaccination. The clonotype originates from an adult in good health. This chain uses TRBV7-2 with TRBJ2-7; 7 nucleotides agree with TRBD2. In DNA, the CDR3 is TGTGCCAGCAGCTTAGTAAGAGCGGGAATTTCCTACGAGCAGTACTTC. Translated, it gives CASSLVRAGISYEQYF.